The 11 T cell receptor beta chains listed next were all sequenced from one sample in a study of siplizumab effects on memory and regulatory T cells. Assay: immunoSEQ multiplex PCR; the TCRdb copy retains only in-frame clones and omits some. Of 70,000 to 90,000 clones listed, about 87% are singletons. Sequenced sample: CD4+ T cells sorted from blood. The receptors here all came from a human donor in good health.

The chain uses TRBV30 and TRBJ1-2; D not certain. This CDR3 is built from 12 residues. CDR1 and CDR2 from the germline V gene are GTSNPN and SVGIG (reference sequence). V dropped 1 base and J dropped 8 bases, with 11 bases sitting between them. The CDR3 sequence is CAWSGDSWGYTF. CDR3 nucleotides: TGTGCCTGGAGTGGAGATTCCTGGGGCTACACCTTC.

The CDR3 reads CASSTTGGGTIGNQPQHF. CDR3 bases: TGTGCCAGTAGTACGACAGGGGGCGGAACTATTGGCAATCAGCCCCAGCATTTT. This chain links TRBV19 with TRBJ1-5; 10 positions match TRBD1. Per germline, CDR1 LNHDA and CDR2 SQIVND (reference sequence). The CDR3 length is 18 residues. With 4 bases clipped from V and 2 bases from J, the junction kept 11 bases outside the gene matches.

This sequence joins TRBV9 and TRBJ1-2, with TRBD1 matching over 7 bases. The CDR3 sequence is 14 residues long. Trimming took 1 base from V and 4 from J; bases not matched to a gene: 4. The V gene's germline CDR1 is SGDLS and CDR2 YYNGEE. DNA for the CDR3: TGTGCCAGCAGCGTAACAGGGGAGGGCTATGGCTACACCTTC. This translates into CASSVTGEGYGYTF.

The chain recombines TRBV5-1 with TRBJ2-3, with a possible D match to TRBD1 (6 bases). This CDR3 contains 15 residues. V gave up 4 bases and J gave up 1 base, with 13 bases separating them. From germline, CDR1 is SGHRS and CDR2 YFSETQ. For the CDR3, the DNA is TGCGCCAGCAGCGCCGACAGGACCCGCACAGATACGCAGTATTTT. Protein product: CASSADRTRTDTQYF.

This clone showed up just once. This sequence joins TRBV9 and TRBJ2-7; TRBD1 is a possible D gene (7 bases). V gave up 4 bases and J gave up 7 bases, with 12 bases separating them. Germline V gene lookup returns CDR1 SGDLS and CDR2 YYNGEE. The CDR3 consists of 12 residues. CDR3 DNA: TGTGCCAGCAGCCCCCAGGGGGGAGAGCAGTACTTC. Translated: CASSPQGGEQYF.

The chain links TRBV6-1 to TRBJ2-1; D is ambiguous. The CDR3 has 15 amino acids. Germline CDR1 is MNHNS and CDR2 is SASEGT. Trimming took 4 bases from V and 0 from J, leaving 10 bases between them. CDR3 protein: CASSVLSSSYNEQFF. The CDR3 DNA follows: TGTGCCAGCAGTGTCCTATCTAGCTCCTACAATGAGCAGTTCTTC.

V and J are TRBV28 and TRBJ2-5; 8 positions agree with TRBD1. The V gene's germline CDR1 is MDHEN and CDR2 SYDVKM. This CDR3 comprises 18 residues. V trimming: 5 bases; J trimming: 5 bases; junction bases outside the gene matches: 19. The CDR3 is CASSNRGFLRGTRETQYF. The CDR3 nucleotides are TGTGCCAGCAGTAACAGGGGGTTCTTACGGGGCACAAGGGAGACCCAGTACTTC.

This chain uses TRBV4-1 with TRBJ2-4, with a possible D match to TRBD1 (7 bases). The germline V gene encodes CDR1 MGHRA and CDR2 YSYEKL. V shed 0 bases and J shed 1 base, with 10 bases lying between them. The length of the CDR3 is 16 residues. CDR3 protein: CASSQDAGGAKNIQYF. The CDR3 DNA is TGCGCCAGCAGCCAAGATGCAGGGGGGGCCAAAAACATTCAGTACTTC.

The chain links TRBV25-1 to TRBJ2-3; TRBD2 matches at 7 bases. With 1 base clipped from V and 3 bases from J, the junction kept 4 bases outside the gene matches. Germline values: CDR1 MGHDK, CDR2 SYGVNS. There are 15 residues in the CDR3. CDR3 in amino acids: CASSELGGSTDTQYF. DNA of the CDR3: TGTGCCAGCAGTGAATTGGGCGGGAGTACAGATACGCAGTATTTT.

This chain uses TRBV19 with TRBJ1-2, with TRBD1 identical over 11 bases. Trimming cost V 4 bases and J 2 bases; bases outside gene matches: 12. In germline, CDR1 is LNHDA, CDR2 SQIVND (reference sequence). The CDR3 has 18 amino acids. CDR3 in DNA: TGTGCCAGTAGTAGACTCCCCGGGACAGGGGGTTTGAACTATGGCTACACCTTC. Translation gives CASSRLPGTGGLNYGYTF.

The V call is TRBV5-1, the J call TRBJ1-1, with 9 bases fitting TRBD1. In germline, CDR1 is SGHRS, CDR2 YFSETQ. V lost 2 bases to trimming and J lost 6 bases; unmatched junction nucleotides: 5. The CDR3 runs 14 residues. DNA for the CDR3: TGCGCCAGCAGCTTCCGGGACAGGGTATCTGAAGCTTTCTTT. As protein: CASSFRDRVSEAFF.